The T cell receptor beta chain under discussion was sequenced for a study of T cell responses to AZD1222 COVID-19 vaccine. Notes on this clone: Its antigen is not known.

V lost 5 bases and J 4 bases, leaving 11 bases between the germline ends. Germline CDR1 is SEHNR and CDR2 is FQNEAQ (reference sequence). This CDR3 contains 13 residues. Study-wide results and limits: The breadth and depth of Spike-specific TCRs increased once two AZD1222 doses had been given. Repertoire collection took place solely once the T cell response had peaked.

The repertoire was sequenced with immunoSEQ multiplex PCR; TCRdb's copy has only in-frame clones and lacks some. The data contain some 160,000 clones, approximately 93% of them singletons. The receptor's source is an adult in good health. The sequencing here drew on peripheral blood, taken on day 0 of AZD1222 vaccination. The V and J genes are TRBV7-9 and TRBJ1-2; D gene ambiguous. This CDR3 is CASSPRIAYGYTF. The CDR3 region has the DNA TGTGCCAGCAGCCCGAGGATAGCCTATGGCTACACCTTC.